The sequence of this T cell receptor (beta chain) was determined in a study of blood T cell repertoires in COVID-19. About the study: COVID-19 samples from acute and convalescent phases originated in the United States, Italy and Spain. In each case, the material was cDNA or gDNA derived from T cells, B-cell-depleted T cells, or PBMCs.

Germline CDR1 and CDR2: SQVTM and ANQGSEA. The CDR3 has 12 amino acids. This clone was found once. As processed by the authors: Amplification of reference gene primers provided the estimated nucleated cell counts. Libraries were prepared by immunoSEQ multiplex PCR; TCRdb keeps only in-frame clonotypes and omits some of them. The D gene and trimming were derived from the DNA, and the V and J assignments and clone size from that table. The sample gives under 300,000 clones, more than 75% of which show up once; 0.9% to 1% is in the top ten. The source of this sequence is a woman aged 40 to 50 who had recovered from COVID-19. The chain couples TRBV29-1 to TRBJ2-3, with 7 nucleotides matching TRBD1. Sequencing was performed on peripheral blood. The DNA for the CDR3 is TGCGGCCTAGGGGGCATCACAGATACGCAGTATTTT. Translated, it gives CGLGGITDTQYF.